Shown below are 15 T cell receptor beta chains from a single sample sequenced in a study of T cells in Graves' hyperthyroidism and ophthalmopathy. Amplified TCR beta CDR3 regions derived from RNA transcripts. Primed by the HTBI set, a first-round RT-PCR was run on the TCR CDR3. TCRdb processed the multiplex PCR reads anew with MiXCR; each CDR3 protein has one entry. There are about 610,000 distinct CDR3 sequences in the sample; around 15% occur only once, and 4.3% lies in the top ten. Sample: blood. The receptors were gathered from a woman in her 40s with Graves' ophthalmopathy.

In its sample, this clonotype was seen many times. This chain joins TRBV20-1 and TRBJ2-5; TRBD2 matches at 7 bases. J gave up 5 bases and V 0 bases, and 3 bases lay outside the gene matches. Per the germline V gene, CDR1 is DFQATT and CDR2 is SNEGSKA (reference sequence). This CDR3 is built from 13 residues. The CDR3 protein is CSARDQGGETQYF. The CDR3 DNA is TGCAGTGCTAGAGATCAGGGAGGGGAGACCCAGTACTTC.

This clonotype came up many times. The rearrangement links TRBV6-1 to TRBJ1-1, with 7 bases that match TRBD1. This CDR3 comprises 13 residues. In germline, CDR1 is MNHNS, CDR2 SASEGT. Germline trimming cut 6 bases from V and 4 bases from J; bases unmatched to any gene: 5. In nucleotides, the CDR3 is TGTGCCAGCAGAACAGGGGCTCGCACTGAAGCTTTCTTT. Translated, it gives CASRTGARTEAFF.

This clonotype was seen a few times. The chain joins TRBV19 to TRBJ2-3; 9 bases are shared with TRBD2. The germline V gene has CDR1 LNHDA and CDR2 SQIVND (reference sequence). The CDR3 contains 14 residues. J lost 4 bases, V lost 6 bases, and 5 bases had no gene match. The DNA for the CDR3 is TGTGCCAGTAGCCGGCTAGCGGGACCAGATACGCAGTATTTT. It is translated as CASSRLAGPDTQYF.

V usage is TRBV11-2 and J usage is TRBJ2-5; D possibly corresponds to TRBD2 (7 bases). The germline V and J ends were trimmed by 2 bases and 4 bases, with 14 bases remaining between them. Germline V gene data show CDR1 as SGHAT and CDR2 as FQNNGV. CDR3 length equals 15 residues. CDR3 coding DNA: TGTGCCAGCAGCTTAATCTCGGGGGGCCCAGAGACCCAGTACTTC. Its protein is CASSLISGGPETQYF.

This clonotype came up many times. The chain links TRBV6-2 or TRBV6-3 to TRBJ1-5; D is ambiguous. Trimming took 8 bases from V and 3 from J, leaving 17 bases between them. Germline V gene data show CDR1 as MNHEY and CDR2 as SVGEGT. The CDR3 runs to 15 residues. For the CDR3, the DNA is TGTGCCAGCGATTGGGCGAACCGGGCCAATCAGCCCCAGCATTTT. It yields the protein CASDWANRANQPQHF.

Regarding this clonotype: An end of the junction differs from the germline gene, which may be a read error. This sequence joins TRBV2 and TRBJ2-3, with 13 bases aligning to TRBD2. The germline V gene has CDR1 SNHLY and CDR2 FYNNEI. The CDR3 loop spans 18 amino acids. The CDR3 here is CASSSGLAGRTSTNTQYF. The CDR3, as DNA: TGTGCCAGCAGCTCGGGACTAGCGGGAAGAACTAGCACAAATACGCAGTATTTT.

This rearrangement joins TRBV19 to TRBJ2-7; 8 bases align to TRBD2. Trimming removed 10 bases from V and 5 bases from J; junction bases left unmatched: 7. CDR3 length equals 12 residues. Germline loops: CDR1 LNHDA, CDR2 SQIVND (reference sequence). DNA of the CDR3: TGTGCCACCGCGGGAGGATGGGACGAGCAGTACTTC. It yields the protein CATAGGWDEQYF.

This clonotype was seen ten or more times. The rearrangement uses TRBV30 and TRBJ1-1; perhaps TRBD1 as D (5 bases). Trimming took off 0 bases at V and 4 bases at J, with 12 bases between the two ends. The germline V gene has CDR1 GTSNPN and CDR2 SVGIG (reference sequence). The CDR3 is made up of 14 amino acids. The CDR3 DNA sequence: TGTGCCTGGAGTGTATGGCAGGGTGGCACTGAAGCTTTCTTT. It yields the protein CAWSVWQGGTEAFF.

The genes are TRBV12-3 or TRBV12-4 and TRBJ2-2; 10 bases match TRBD1. CDR3 length equals 15 residues. V shed 3 bases and J 5 bases; nucleotides not matched to a gene: 3. The CDR3, as DNA: TGTGCCAGCAGTTTGACAGGGGGCGCGACCGGGGAGCTGTTTTTT. Encoded protein: CASSLTGGATGELFF.

The rearrangement links TRBV9 to TRBJ2-7; the match to TRBD2 covers 11 bases. Germline V gene sequence: CDR1 SGDLS, CDR2 YYNGEE. The CDR3 runs 15 residues. V shed 8 bases, J shed 5 bases, and the junction held 12 bases outside the gene matches. CDR3 sequence reads: CASRRLAGGGNEQYF. Written as DNA, the CDR3 is TGTGCCAGTCGGCGGCTAGCGGGAGGAGGAAACGAGCAGTACTTC. Full variable domain (missing parts from reference TRBV9 and TRBJ2-7): DSGVTQTPKHLITATGQRVTLRCSPRSGDLSVYWYQQSLDQGLQFLIQYYNGEERAKGNILERFSAQQFPDLHSELNLSSLELGDSALYFCASRRLAGGGNEQYFGPGTRLTVT.

This clonotype was detected a few times. V and J are TRBV20-1 and TRBJ2-7; 8 positions agree with TRBD2. V gave up 6 bases and J gave up 3 bases; unmatched junction bases: 7. Germline V gene sequence: CDR1 DFQATT, CDR2 SNEGSKA (reference sequence). The CDR3 loop spans 13 amino acids. The CDR3 loop reads CSALSGGGYEQYF. CDR3 nucleotides: TGCAGTGCCCTCAGCGGGGGTGGCTACGAGCAGTACTTC.

The chain carries TRBV30 and TRBJ2-7, with no clear D. The germline V and J ends were trimmed by 2 bases and 3 bases, with 8 bases remaining between them. Germline lookup yields CDR1 GTSNPN and CDR2 SVGIG (reference sequence). This CDR3 comprises 12 residues. CDR3 sequence (DNA): TGTGCCTGGAGTCAATTCAGCTACGAGCAGTACTTC. Protein sequence: CAWSQFSYEQYF.

V and J are TRBV27 and TRBJ1-1; weak D call: TRBD1 (5 bases). CDR3 length: 13 amino acids. V was clipped by 6 bases and J by 4 bases, with 12 bases between them. CDR1 is MNHEY, CDR2 SMNVEV, per germline (reference sequence). The CDR3 protein is CASRYRKVTEAFF. DNA for the CDR3: TGTGCCAGCAGGTACAGGAAGGTCACTGAAGCTTTCTTT.

This clonotype occurred many times. This chain connects TRBV27 to TRBJ1-5; D possibly corresponds to TRBD1 (5 bases). Trimming removed 4 bases at V and 4 bases at J, with 11 bases between. Germline lookup yields CDR1 MNHEY and CDR2 SMNVEV (reference sequence). The CDR3 has 14 amino acids. The CDR3 here is CASSYGGPNQPQHF. The CDR3 DNA reads as TGTGCCAGCAGTTACGGGGGTCCAAATCAGCCCCAGCATTTT.

The rearrangement uses TRBV3-1 and TRBJ2-5; 10 nucleotides line up with TRBD2. From germline, CDR1 is LGHDT and CDR2 YNNKEL (reference sequence). V dropped 1 base and J dropped 2; count of bases not matched to a gene: 10. The CDR3 has 18 amino acids. This CDR3 is CASSQGKASGRVQETQYF. The CDR3 nucleotides read TGTGCCAGCAGCCAAGGAAAAGCCAGCGGGAGGGTACAAGAGACCCAGTACTTC.